In this sample, the clone carrying this T cell receptor beta chain turned up a few times. Each sample used at least 6 million PBMCs. The data were taken from a study of blood T cells in healthy people across ages. For the second PCR, which ran for roughly 6 to 12 cycles, a sample-barcoded 5' primer and a J-beta primer mix were used. Sequencing yielded, for each sample, at least 2.5 million paired-end reads carrying CDR3. MiXCR was run by TCRdb on the 5' RACE reads, yielding one entry per CDR3 protein. Here the sample spans 1.5 million to 2 million distinct CDR3 sequences, roughly 27% being singletons. Germline V CDR1 and CDR2: SEHNR, FQNEAQ (reference sequence). The CDR3 contains 14 residues. The trim removed 4 bases at V and 3 bases at J, leaving 5 bases unmatched.

This TCR derives from a woman in her 30s in good health. The chain links TRBV7-9 to TRBJ2-7; 8 positions match TRBD1. The specimen sequenced was blood. CDR3 sequence reads: CASSSGQAFYEQYF. CDR3 bases: TGTGCCAGCAGCTCGGGACAGGCCTTCTACGAGCAGTACTTC.